The entry below describes one T cell receptor (beta chain). The antigen remains unidentified. This sample is drawn from a study of beta chain features in type 1 diabetes. Sequencing targeted expressed TCRB transcripts, as all isolated RNA had been reverse transcribed. Roughly 3.6 million reads were obtained on average from naive, central memory and regulatory T cell samples. The data were produced by immunoSEQ multiplex PCR, yet TCRdb's version contains in-frame clones alone and is incomplete. The repertoire holds hundreds of thousands of clones, with 68% as singletons. The CDR3 runs 13 residues. Germline CDR1 and CDR2: GTSNPN and SVGIG (reference sequence). Trimming took 8 bases from V and 4 from J, leaving 15 bases between them. General study findings and limits: PCR, the amplification step, might favor shorter templates, equally in patients and controls. At VDJ recombination sites, type 1 diabetes patients had fewer insertions and more deleted nucleotides.

Sorted populations all had greater than 95% purity. The sample comprised naive CD4+ T cells from blood. This chain joins TRBV30 and TRBJ2-1, with D maybe TRBD2 (6 bases). The receptor was derived from a man aged 25 to 40 in good health. This chain's CDR3 is CAALAGWYNEQFF. The CDR3 nucleotides read TGTGCCGCCCTGGCGGGATGGTACAATGAGCAGTTCTTC.